These 17 T cell receptor beta chains share one sample of origin, sequenced in a study of T-cell reconstitution after alpha-beta-depleted transplantation in children (dated by TCRdb to the mid-2010s). Library preparation employed PCR. Instrument on record: Illumina HiSeq 2500. To normalize quantification of the TCRbeta repertoire, the TCR libraries were built with molecular barcoding that relied on unique molecular identifiers. The public reads were run again by TCRdb, first through fastp at Q25 and then through MiXCR, and only productive beta chains were kept. Identical CDR3 protein sequences are pooled into one entry, listed with their most common genes and DNA. This sample gives more than 200,000 distinct CDR3 sequences in total; more than 20% of them show up just once. The top ten constitute less than 3.5% of the sample. The treatment or condition label, as the study defines it: allogeneic hematopoietic cell transplantation with graft depleted of TCRalphabeta T cells and CD19 B cells.

The sequencing here drew on PBMCs, taken before TCRalphabeta/CD19-depleted stem cell transplant. These receptors came from a girl aged 2 to 9 with Fanconi anemia, due to receive a stem cell transplant.

This clonotype showed up many times. The chain joins TRBV29-1 to TRBJ2-7, with 8 bases aligning to TRBD2. Germline values: CDR1 SQVTM, CDR2 ANQGSEA. The CDR3 runs to 14 residues. Germline trimming cut 4 bases from V and 6 bases from J; bases unmatched to any gene: 11. CDR3 sequence: CSVVLSGNAFEQYF. The CDR3 bases are TGCAGCGTTGTGCTTAGCGGGAACGCGTTCGAGCAGTACTTC.

V usage is TRBV5-1 and J usage is TRBJ2-2; D perhaps matches TRBD2 (6 bases). The germline gives CDR1 SGHRS, CDR2 YFSETQ. The CDR3 consists of 16 residues. The ends were cut back, 1 base at V and 2 bases at J, with 12 bases in the middle. CDR3 sequence (DNA): TGCGCCAGCAGCTTGCTTCGGGGGTTTAACACCGGGGAGCTGTTTTTT. Encoded protein: CASSLLRGFNTGELFF. Combining the CDR3 with reference TRBV5-1 and TRBJ2-2 gives the whole variable domain KAGVTQTPRYLIKTRGQQVTLSCSPISGHRSVSWYQQTPGQGLQFLFEYFSETQRNKGNFPGRFSGRQFSNSRSEMNVSTLELGDSALYLCASSLLRGFNTGELFFGEGSRLTVL.

The chain recombines TRBV28 with TRBJ1-1; D is possibly TRBD1 (5 bases). Trimming cost V 2 bases and J 2 bases, with 6 bases left between them. This CDR3 comprises 13 residues. Germline CDR1 and CDR2: MDHEN and SYDVKM. CDR3 nucleotide sequence: TGTGCCAGCAGTTTACGGGACAACACTGAAGCTTTCTTT. Residues: CASSLRDNTEAFF.

The chain employs TRBV12-3 or TRBV12-4 and TRBJ2-3; D unclear. Trimming removed 4 bases at V and 2 bases at J, with 10 bases between. The CDR3 extends over 14 amino acids. Written as DNA, the CDR3 is TGTGCCAGCAGTTGGTTAAGTTTCACAGATACGCAGTATTTT. Protein: CASSWLSFTDTQYF.

Ten or more counts support this clonotype. The rearrangement links TRBV6-5 to TRBJ2-3; D not resolved. The CDR3 is made up of 16 amino acids. Looked up from germline, CDR1 is MNHEY and CDR2 is SVGAGI. The ends were cut back, 5 bases at V and 0 bases at J, with 15 bases in the middle. The DNA for the CDR3 is TGTGCCAGCAGTCCTGGGCCCCTTACTAGCACAGATACGCAGTATTTT. Protein sequence: CASSPGPLTSTDTQYF.

Ten or more counts support this clonotype. The rearrangement joins TRBV20-1 to TRBJ2-3; 9 nucleotides agree with TRBD2. V shed 0 bases and J 0 bases; nucleotides not matched to a gene: 10. The germline V gene encodes CDR1 DFQATT and CDR2 SNEGSKA (reference sequence). The CDR3 runs 18 residues. CDR3 in DNA: TGCAGTGCTAGAGATAGTAGCGGGGGACTTTATAGCACAGATACGCAGTATTTT. Translated: CSARDSSGGLYSTDTQYF.

The genes are TRBV20-1 and TRBJ2-7; D might be TRBD2 (6 bases). The germline gives CDR1 DFQATT, CDR2 SNEGSKA (reference sequence). The length of the CDR3 is 15 residues. V shed 1 base and J shed 0 bases, with 13 bases lying between them. CDR3 sequence: CSARGGGASSYEQYF. The CDR3 nucleotides are TGCAGTGCTAGAGGCGGCGGGGCGAGCTCCTACGAGCAGTACTTC.

In its sample, this clonotype was seen a few times. This chain connects TRBV30 to TRBJ2-6; D is perhaps TRBD1 (6 bases). The CDR3 runs to 14 residues. Trimming shortened V by 3 bases and J by 2 bases, and 8 bases separated the two germline ends. Germline values: CDR1 GTSNPN, CDR2 SVGIG (reference sequence). CDR3 loop: CAWSEGAGANVLTF. Here the CDR3 DNA reads TGTGCCTGGAGCGAGGGGGCTGGGGCCAACGTCCTGACTTTC.

The V and J genes are TRBV5-1 and TRBJ2-5; TRBD1 agrees at 8 bases. With V trimmed by 4 bases and J by 4 bases, 3 bases remained unmatched. This CDR3 region has 13 residues. Germline lookup yields CDR1 SGHRS and CDR2 YFSETQ. The CDR3 DNA reads TGCGCCAGCAGCAAAGACAGGGGAGAGACCCAGTACTTC. This gives the protein CASSKDRGETQYF.

The V and J genes are TRBV2 and TRBJ2-7, with 9 nucleotides matching TRBD1. J gave up 2 bases and V 7 bases, and 6 bases lay outside the gene matches. Per the germline V gene, CDR1 is SNHLY and CDR2 is FYNNEI. The CDR3 runs 14 residues. The CDR3 bases are TGTGCCAGCAACAGGGACAGGGAGACCTACGAGCAGTACTTC. Translated, it gives CASNRDRETYEQYF.

This clonotype was counted ten times or more. The CDR3 coding sequence is TGTGCCAGCAGTTTAGGCAGGGCCGGGGAGCTGTTTTTT. Amino acid sequence: CASSLGRAGELFF. The V call is TRBV12-3 or TRBV12-4, the J call TRBJ2-2, with TRBD1 as a possible D gene (5 bases). The CDR3 is 13 amino acids. The V end was cut by 1 base, the J end by 6 bases, with 6 bases between.

In this sample, this clonotype turned up many times. CDR3 in amino acids: CSVEGKTSSFYEQYF. The CDR3 nucleotides are TGCAGCGTTGAAGGGAAAACTAGCAGCTTCTACGAGCAGTACTTC. V is TRBV29-1 and J is TRBJ2-7; perhaps TRBD2 as D (6 bases). The CDR3 loop spans 15 amino acids. CDR1 is SQVTM, CDR2 ANQGSEA, per germline. The germline V and J ends were trimmed by 1 base and 3 bases, with 16 bases remaining between them.

Only a few counts were recorded for this clonotype. V usage is TRBV20-1 and J usage is TRBJ1-2; 7 positions match TRBD1. Germline lookup yields CDR1 DFQATT and CDR2 SNEGSKA (reference sequence). With V trimmed by 6 bases and J by 7 bases, 14 bases remained unmatched. The CDR3 runs 14 residues. In DNA, the CDR3 is TGCAGTGCGCACACAGGGGATTCCCCGATTGGCTACACCTTC. Translation: CSAHTGDSPIGYTF.

The V and J genes are TRBV7-2 and TRBJ2-7; no firm D call. V shed 2 bases and J shed 3 bases, with 14 bases lying between them. The CDR3 runs 15 residues. The germline V gene has CDR1 SGHTA and CDR2 FQGNSA. The CDR3 DNA reads TGTGCCAGCAGCTTAATGTCCCCCGCGCTCTACGAGCAGTACTTC. Protein: CASSLMSPALYEQYF.

This clonotype has more than one count but fewer than ten. The V gene is TRBV29-1, the J gene TRBJ2-5; TRBD1 or TRBD2 may be the D gene (6 bases each). CDR1 SQVTM and CDR2 ANQGSEA come from the germline V gene. The CDR3 consists of 14 residues. V dropped 2 bases and J dropped 4 bases, with 14 bases sitting between them. CDR3 in amino acids: CSVEYGGRGETQYF. Written as DNA, the CDR3 is TGCAGCGTTGAATACGGGGGCCGCGGAGAGACCCAGTACTTC.

This clonotype was detected a few times. V usage is TRBV25-1 and J usage is TRBJ2-2; D not certain. The germline V gene has CDR1 MGHDK and CDR2 SYGVNS. V shed 4 bases and J shed 2 bases, with 8 bases lying between them. This CDR3 has 14 amino acids. CDR3 nucleotides: TGTGCCAGCAGTGCAAGCCATAACACCGGGGAGCTGTTTTTT. As protein: CASSASHNTGELFF.

This clonotype was observed a handful of times. The V gene is TRBV6-2 or TRBV6-3, the J gene TRBJ2-7, with TRBD1 as a possible D gene (6 bases). The V end was cut by 10 bases, the J end by 0 bases, with 10 bases between. CDR3 length: 12 amino acids. From germline, CDR1 is MNHEY and CDR2 SVGEGT. CDR3 bases: TGTGCCACGAGACAGGCCTCCTACGAGCAGTACTTC. Translation gives CATRQASYEQYF.